These 24 T cell receptor beta chains share one sample of origin, sequenced in a study of control samples from healthy donors and cancer patients. The assay was immunoSEQ multiplex PCR, and TCRdb's table has in-frame clones only and misses some. The sample has some 100,000 clones; around nine tenths are singletons. The source material was blood. All receptors derive from a human donor in good health. The donor label of this sample is uncertain.

The genes are TRBV11-2 and TRBJ2-1, with 12 bases lining up with TRBD2. The CDR3 runs 15 residues. Trimming took 5 bases from V and 7 from J; bases not matched to a gene: 6. From germline, CDR1 is SGHAT and CDR2 FQNNGV. CDR3 coding DNA: TGTGCCAGCAGCGTCGGGACTAGCGGGTGGAATGAGCAGTTCTTC. Translating it yields CASSVGTSGWNEQFF.

Notes on this clone: At one of its ends the junction is not consistent with the germline gene, which may arise from a read error. The J gene is TRBJ1-3, the V gene TRBV7-9; TRBD1 might be the D (5 bases). Germline V gives CDR1 SEHNR, CDR2 FQNEAQ (reference sequence). The CDR3 covers 11 residues. CDR3 in DNA: TGTGCCAGCAGCTCGAGAGAACAGGCCGAATTT. Protein product: CASSSREQAEF.

CDR3 region: CASFSLNQPQHF. The CDR3 nucleotides read TGTGCCAGCTTCTCCTTAAATCAGCCCCAGCATTTT. The chain carries TRBV28 and TRBJ1-5; D call uncertain. Germline CDR1 reads MDHEN; CDR2 reads SYDVKM. V lost 8 bases and J 4 bases, leaving 9 bases between the germline ends. CDR3 length: 12 residues.

This clone was counted once. The chain recombines TRBV6-1 with TRBJ2-5; 12 nucleotides agree with TRBD2. This CDR3 is built from 14 residues. V lost 2 bases and J lost 5; bases outside the gene matches: 0. Germline CDR1 is MNHNS and CDR2 is SASEGT. This chain's CDR3 is CASSELAGGETQYF. The CDR3 DNA follows: TGTGCCAGCAGTGAACTAGCGGGGGGGGAGACCCAGTACTTC.

The chain employs TRBV19 and TRBJ2-2; the D gene is possibly TRBD1 (6 bases). The ends were cut back, 7 bases at V and 8 bases at J, with 20 bases in the middle. Germline loops: CDR1 LNHDA, CDR2 SQIVND (reference sequence). This CDR3 spans 15 amino acids. In DNA, the CDR3 is TGTGCCAGTAAGACGGTACAGGGTGACGTGGGGGAGCTGTTTTTT. The encoded protein is CASKTVQGDVGELFF.

V and J are TRBV28 and TRBJ2-7; no firm D call. Germline V gene lookup returns CDR1 MDHEN and CDR2 SYDVKM. This CDR3 has 12 residues. Between the trimmed V and J ends, which lost 7 bases and 2 bases, there was a span of 9 bases. CDR3 amino acids: CASKAATYEQYF. In DNA, the CDR3 is TGTGCCAGCAAGGCAGCAACCTACGAGCAGTACTTC.

The rearrangement links TRBV6-6 to TRBJ1-4; 10 nucleotides match TRBD1. With V trimmed by 5 bases and J by 2 bases, 5 bases remained unmatched. Germline loops: CDR1 MNHNY, CDR2 SVGAGI (reference sequence). The CDR3 is 16 residues long. In DNA form, the CDR3 reads TGTGCCAGCAGTCGACAGGGGGCGGCTACTAATGAAAAACTGTTTTTT. Translation gives CASSRQGAATNEKLFF.

As DNA, the CDR3 is TGCAGCGCCCGGGACAGGGGCCCTAAAAACATTCAGTACTTC. Amino acids: CSARDRGPKNIQYF. The chain uses TRBV29-1 and TRBJ2-4; 10 bases fit TRBD1. CDR1 SQVTM and CDR2 ANQGSEA come from the germline V gene. V lost 7 bases to trimming and J lost 4 bases; unmatched junction nucleotides: 7. This CDR3 contains 14 residues.

The gene calls are TRBV19 and TRBJ1-3; D gene uncertain. The germline gives CDR1 LNHDA, CDR2 SQIVND (reference sequence). The V and J ends lost 7 bases and 4 bases respectively, with 2 bases between them. The CDR3 extends over 10 amino acids. DNA of the CDR3: TGTGCCAGTACCGGAAACACCATATATTTT. This sequence encodes CASTGNTIYF. The whole variable domain, remainder taken from reference TRBV19 and TRBJ1-3, is DGGITQSPKYLFRKEGQNVTLSCEQNLNHDAMYWYRQDPGQGLRLIYYSQIVNDFQKGDIAEGYSVSREKKESFPLTVTSAQKNPTAFYLCASTGNTIYFGEGSWLTVV.

The CDR3 protein is CASSGGGEGYTF. CDR3 nucleotides: TGTGCCAGCAGCGGAGGAGGGGAAGGCTACACCTTC. The genes are TRBV6-5 and TRBJ1-2; maybe TRBD1 (5 bases). Trimming took 6 bases from V and 8 from J, leaving 13 bases between them. The CDR3 sequence is 12 residues long. CDR1 and CDR2 from the germline V gene are MNHEY and SVGAGI.

J is TRBJ2-3 and V is TRBV7-3; 10 bases match TRBD1. CDR3 size: 18 residues. Germline lookup yields CDR1 SGHTA and CDR2 FQGTGA. The ends lost 5 bases at V and 3 bases at J; junction bases unmatched: 14. This chain's CDR3 is CASSVRGGQGIRTDTQYF. DNA of the CDR3: TGTGCCAGCAGCGTGCGCGGGGGACAGGGGATCAGGACAGATACGCAGTATTTT.

The chain joins TRBV3-1 (or the pseudogene TRBV3-2) to TRBJ2-3; 7 positions match TRBD2. The CDR3 extends over 16 amino acids. V gave up 4 bases and J gave up 0 bases; unmatched junction bases: 7. Per germline, CDR1 LGHDT and CDR2 YNNKEL (reference sequence). DNA of the CDR3: TGTGCCAGCAGCCCGACTAGCCCATCTAGCACAGATACGCAGTATTTT. Translation gives CASSPTSPSSTDTQYF.

The chain employs TRBV30 and TRBJ1-2; D is possibly TRBD1 (5 bases). CDR1 and CDR2 from the germline V gene are GTSNPN and SVGIG (reference sequence). The ends were cut back, 1 base at V and 7 bases at J, with 16 bases in the middle. This CDR3 is built from 14 residues. CDR3 DNA sequence: TGTGCCTGGAGTGGCTTGGGGGGAATAGGTGGCTACACCTTC. Encoded protein: CAWSGLGGIGGYTF.

V usage is TRBV5-1 and J usage is TRBJ2-5, with TRBD2 matching 8 bases. This CDR3 is built from 17 residues. Trimming took 2 bases from V and 1 from J; bases not matched to a gene: 10. Per the germline V gene, CDR1 is SGHRS and CDR2 is YFSETQ. CDR3 amino acids: CASSFPEAAGAQETQYF. CDR3 bases: TGCGCCAGCAGCTTCCCCGAGGCAGCGGGGGCCCAAGAGACCCAGTACTTC.

The rearrangement joins TRBV7-8 to TRBJ1-1; D gene ambiguous. CDR3 length equals 15 residues. V lost 1 base and J 6 bases, leaving 15 bases between the germline ends. In germline, CDR1 is SGHVS, CDR2 FQNEAQ. The CDR3 region has the DNA TGTGCCAGCAGCTTAGATCGGAACCAAAACGCTGAAGCTTTCTTT. Its translation is CASSLDRNQNAEAFF. The full variable domain, completed using reference TRBV7-8 and TRBJ1-1, is GAGVSQSPRYKVAKRGQDVALRCDPISGHVSLFWYQQALGQGPEFLTYFQNEAQLDKSGLPSDRFFAERPEGSVSTLKIQRTQQEDSAVYLCASSLDRNQNAEAFFGQGTRLTVV.

The chain has TRBV19 and TRBJ1-2; D gene ambiguous. With 5 bases removed from V and 4 bases from J, the gap between germline ends came to 17 bases. CDR3 length: 15 residues. CDR1 is LNHDA, CDR2 SQIVND, per germline (reference sequence). The CDR3, as DNA: TGTGCCAGTAGTGTTGACCGATCCCCCGTCTATGGCTACACCTTC. Protein sequence: CASSVDRSPVYGYTF.

V gene TRBV27 combines with J gene TRBJ2-7; no clear D. Deletions cut 3 bases from V and 1 base from J, with 13 bases between. Looked up from germline, CDR1 is MNHEY and CDR2 is SMNVEV (reference sequence). The CDR3 length is 15 residues. The CDR3 DNA sequence: TGTGCCAGCAGTTTGGACGGGCCGCGTTCCTACGAGCAGTACTTC. Translation: CASSLDGPRSYEQYF.

V is TRBV27 and J is TRBJ2-2; 10 bases map to TRBD2. Per germline, CDR1 MNHEY and CDR2 SMNVEV (reference sequence). V gave up 2 bases and J gave up 8 bases; unmatched junction bases: 8. The CDR3 length is 16 residues. In DNA form, the CDR3 reads TGTGCCAGCAGTTTACTAGCGGGGGCTACTGCGGGGGAGCTGTTTTTT. Its protein product is CASSLLAGATAGELFF.

This clone was seen a single time. This chain uses TRBV6-7 with TRBJ1-1; D gene unclear. TRBV6-7 is flagged as an ORF with uncertain function. There are 14 residues in the CDR3. V lost 8 bases and J 1 base, leaving 14 bases between the germline ends. CDR3 protein: CASGNGEGNTEAFF. CDR3 in DNA: TGTGCCAGCGGTAATGGGGAGGGGAACACTGAAGCTTTCTTT.

In the case of this clone: One end of the junction fails to match germline, which may point to a read error. The chain combines TRBV6-1 with TRBJ1-1, with TRBD1 identical over 8 bases. Germline CDR1 is MNHNS and CDR2 is SASEGT. The CDR3 has 14 residues. This chain's CDR3 is CASSEDRGDTEAFF. In DNA form, the CDR3 reads TGTGCCAGCAGCGAAGACAGGGGTGACACTGAAGCTTTCTTT.

The rearrangement links TRBV30 to TRBJ1-2; 7 bases agree with TRBD1. The CDR3 has 15 residues. V shed 1 base and J 5 bases; nucleotides not matched to a gene: 10. Germline CDR1 and CDR2: GTSNPN and SVGIG (reference sequence). The CDR3 loop reads CAWSDQDRRRYGYTF. In DNA form, the CDR3 reads TGTGCCTGGAGTGACCAGGACAGGCGCCGATATGGCTACACCTTC. The entire variable domain, with the rest obtained from reference TRBV30 and TRBJ1-2, is as follows: SQTIHQWPATLVQPVGSPLSLECTVEGTSNPNLYWYRQAAGRGLQLLFYSVGIGQISSEVPQNLSASRPQDRQFILSSKKLLLSDSGFYLCAWSDQDRRRYGYTFGSGTRLTVV.

As for this clone: This sample includes further DNA sequences coding for the same CDR3. V gene TRBV7-6 combines with J gene TRBJ1-1, with D tentatively TRBD1 (5 bases). Trimming removed 1 base from V and 3 bases from J, with 6 bases in between. Germline V gene sequence: CDR1 SGHVS, CDR2 FNYEAQ. This CDR3 is 13 amino acids long. CDR3 region: CASSLGGDTEAFF. The CDR3 DNA reads as TGTGCCAGCAGCTTAGGGGGGGACACTGAAGCTTTCTTT.

V is TRBV4-1 and J is TRBJ2-3, with TRBD1 matching 9 bases. The CDR3 covers 17 residues. The V segment lost 4 bases and the J segment 2 bases; nucleotides outside the gene matches: 10. Per the germline V gene, CDR1 is MGHRA and CDR2 is YSYEKL. The CDR3 DNA follows: TGCGCCAGCAGCCTTTTATTCGGGACAGGGATCACAGATACGCAGTATTTT. Its protein is CASSLLFGTGITDTQYF.

As DNA, the CDR3 is TGTGCCAGCAGTTCCCCGAGAGGGGCCAACGTCCTGACTTTC. Its protein product is CASSSPRGANVLTF. This rearrangement joins TRBV6-2 or TRBV6-3 to TRBJ2-6; D remains ambiguous. V was cut by 4 bases and J by 4 bases, with 8 bases left in between. CDR1 and CDR2 from the germline V gene are MNHEY and SVGEGT. This CDR3 has 14 amino acids.